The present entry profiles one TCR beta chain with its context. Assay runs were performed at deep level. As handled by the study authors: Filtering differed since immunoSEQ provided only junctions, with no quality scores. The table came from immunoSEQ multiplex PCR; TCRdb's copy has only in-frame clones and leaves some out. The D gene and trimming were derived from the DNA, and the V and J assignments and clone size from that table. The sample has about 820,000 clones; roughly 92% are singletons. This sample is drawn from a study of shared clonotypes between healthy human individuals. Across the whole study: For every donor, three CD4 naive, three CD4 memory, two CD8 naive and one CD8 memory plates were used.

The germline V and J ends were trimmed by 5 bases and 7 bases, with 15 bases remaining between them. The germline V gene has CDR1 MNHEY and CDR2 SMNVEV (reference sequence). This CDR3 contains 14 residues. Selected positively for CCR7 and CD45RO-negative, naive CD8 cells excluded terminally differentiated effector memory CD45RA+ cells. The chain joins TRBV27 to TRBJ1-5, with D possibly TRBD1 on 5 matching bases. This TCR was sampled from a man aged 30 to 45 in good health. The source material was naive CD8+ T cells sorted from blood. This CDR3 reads CASSDGTRRQPQHF. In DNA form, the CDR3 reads TGTGCCAGCAGTGACGGGACCCGGAGGCAGCCCCAGCATTTT.